Shown below are 3 T cell receptor beta chains from a single sample sequenced in a study of cytomegalovirus exposure and HLA in healthy donors (dated by TCRdb to the late 2010s). Library prep was done by the immunoSEQ multiplex PCR assay. For the multiplex PCR, a mixture combining 60 forward primers for TCR Vbeta segments and 13 reverse primers for TCR Jbeta segments was used. TCRdb limited this immuneACCESS table to in-frame rearrangements with V and J called. A share of clones is missing; checked studies link under half to unresolved V genes, and the rest is unexplained. The sample table contains 80,000 or so clones; only one count was recorded for approximately 62% of them. In total, the top ten clones hold under 4.5% of the sample. Sequencing was performed on PBMCs. These receptors came from a male donor in good health and CMV-seropositive.

Only one count was recorded for this clone. The rearrangement uses TRBV5-4 and TRBJ2-7, with a possible D match to TRBD1 (6 bases). The V and J ends lost 2 bases and 0 bases respectively, with 12 bases between them. The CDR3 loop spans 15 amino acids. Germline CDR1 is SGHNT and CDR2 is YYREEE (reference sequence). The CDR3 DNA reads TGTGCCAGCAGCTTAAAGACAGGAGGCTCCTACGAGCAGTACTTC. Its protein is CASSLKTGGSYEQYF.

This clone appeared many times. The chain employs TRBV5-1 and TRBJ1-4; TRBD1 agrees at 10 bases. This CDR3 has 17 residues. Trimming at V came to 3 bases and at J to 0 bases, leaving 5 bases not matched to a gene. CDR1 and CDR2 from the germline V gene are SGHRS and YFSETQ. The CDR3, as DNA: TGCGCCAGCAGCTGGGCCGGGACAGGGGCAACTAATGAAAAACTGTTTTTT. Protein: CASSWAGTGATNEKLFF.

This clone has more than one count but fewer than ten. V and J are TRBV6-6 and TRBJ1-2, with D unresolved. V was pared by 6 bases and J by 4 bases, with 12 bases between. The CDR3 is 13 amino acids. The germline V gene encodes CDR1 MNHNY and CDR2 SVGAGI (reference sequence). The chain's CDR3 is CASSPAVVYGYTF. CDR3 nucleotide sequence: TGTGCCAGCAGCCCAGCGGTGGTCTATGGCTACACCTTC.